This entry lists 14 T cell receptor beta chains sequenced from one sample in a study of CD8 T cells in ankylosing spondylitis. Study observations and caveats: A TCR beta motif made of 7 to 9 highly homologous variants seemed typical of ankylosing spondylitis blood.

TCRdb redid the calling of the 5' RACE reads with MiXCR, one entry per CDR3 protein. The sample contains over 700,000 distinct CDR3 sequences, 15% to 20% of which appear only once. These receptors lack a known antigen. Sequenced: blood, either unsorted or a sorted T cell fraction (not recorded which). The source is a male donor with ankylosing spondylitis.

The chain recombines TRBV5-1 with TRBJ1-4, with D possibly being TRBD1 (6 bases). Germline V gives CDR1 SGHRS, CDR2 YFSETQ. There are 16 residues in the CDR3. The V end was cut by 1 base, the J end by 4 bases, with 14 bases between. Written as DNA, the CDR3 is TGCGCCAGCAGCTTGACTCCACAGGGTCGTAATGAAAAACTGTTTTTT. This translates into CASSLTPQGRNEKLFF.

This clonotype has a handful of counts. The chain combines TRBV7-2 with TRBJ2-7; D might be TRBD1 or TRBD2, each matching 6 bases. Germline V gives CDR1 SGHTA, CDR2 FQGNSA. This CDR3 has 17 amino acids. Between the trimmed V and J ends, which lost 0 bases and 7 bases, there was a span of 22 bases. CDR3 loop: CASSLASGQGRSWEQYF. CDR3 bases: TGTGCCAGCAGCTTAGCATCAGGTCAGGGGAGGTCTTGGGAGCAGTACTTC.

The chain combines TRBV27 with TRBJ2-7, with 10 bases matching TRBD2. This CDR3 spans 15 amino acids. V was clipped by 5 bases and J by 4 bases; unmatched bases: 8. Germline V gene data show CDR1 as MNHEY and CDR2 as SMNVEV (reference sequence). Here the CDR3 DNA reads TGTGCCAGCAGTCCTCCCCTAGCGGGAGTTTACGAGCAGTACTTC. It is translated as CASSPPLAGVYEQYF.

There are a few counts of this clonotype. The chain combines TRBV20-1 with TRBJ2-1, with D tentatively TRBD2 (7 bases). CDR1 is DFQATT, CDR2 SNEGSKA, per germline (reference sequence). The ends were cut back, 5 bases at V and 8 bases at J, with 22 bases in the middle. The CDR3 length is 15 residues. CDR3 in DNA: TGCAGTGCTGAAGGGGGTTCAGGGCGGGAGTATGAGCAGTTCTTC. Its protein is CSAEGGSGREYEQFF.

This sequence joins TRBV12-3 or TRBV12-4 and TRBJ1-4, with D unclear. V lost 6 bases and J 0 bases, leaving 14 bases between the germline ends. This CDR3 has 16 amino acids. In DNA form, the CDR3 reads TGTGCCAGCAGGACGGGAAATAGTGCAACTAATGAAAAACTGTTTTTT. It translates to CASRTGNSATNEKLFF.

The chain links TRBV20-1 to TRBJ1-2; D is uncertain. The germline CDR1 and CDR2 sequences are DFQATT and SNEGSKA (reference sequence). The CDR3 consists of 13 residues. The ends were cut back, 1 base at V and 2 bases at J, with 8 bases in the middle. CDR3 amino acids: CSARARFNYGYTF. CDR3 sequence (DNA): TGCAGTGCTAGAGCAAGGTTCAACTATGGCTACACCTTC.

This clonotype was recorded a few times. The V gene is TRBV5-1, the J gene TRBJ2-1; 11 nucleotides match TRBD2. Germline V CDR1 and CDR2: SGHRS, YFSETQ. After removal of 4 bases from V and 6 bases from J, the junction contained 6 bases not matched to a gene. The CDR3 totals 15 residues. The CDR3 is CASSISGRAFNEQFF. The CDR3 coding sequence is TGCGCCAGCAGCATTAGCGGGAGGGCTTTCAATGAGCAGTTCTTC.

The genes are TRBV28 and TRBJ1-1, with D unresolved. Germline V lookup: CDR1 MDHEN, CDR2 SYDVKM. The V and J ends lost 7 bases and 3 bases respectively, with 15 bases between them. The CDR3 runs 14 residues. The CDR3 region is CASTTGFSYTEAFF. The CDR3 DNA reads TGTGCCAGCACGACGGGATTCTCCTACACTGAAGCTTTCTTT.

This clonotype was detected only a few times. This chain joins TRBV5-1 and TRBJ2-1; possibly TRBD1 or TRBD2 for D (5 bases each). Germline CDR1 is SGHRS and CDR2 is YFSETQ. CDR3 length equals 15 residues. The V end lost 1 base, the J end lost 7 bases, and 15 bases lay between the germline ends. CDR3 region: CASSLREGLLNEQFF. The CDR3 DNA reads TGCGCCAGCAGCTTGAGAGAGGGGCTTTTAAATGAGCAGTTCTTC.

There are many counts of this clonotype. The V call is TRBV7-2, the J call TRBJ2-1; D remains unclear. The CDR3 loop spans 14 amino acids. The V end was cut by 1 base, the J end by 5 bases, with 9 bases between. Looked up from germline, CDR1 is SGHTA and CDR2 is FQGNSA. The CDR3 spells CASSLVGSNNEQFF. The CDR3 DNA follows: TGTGCCAGCAGCTTAGTGGGCAGCAACAATGAGCAGTTCTTC.

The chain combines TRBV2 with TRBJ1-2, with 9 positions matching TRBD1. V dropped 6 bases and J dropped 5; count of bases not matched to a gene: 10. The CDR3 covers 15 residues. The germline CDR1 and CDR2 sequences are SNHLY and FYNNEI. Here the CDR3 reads CASSAPDRGVYGYTF. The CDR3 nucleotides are TGTGCCAGCAGCGCCCCCGACAGGGGGGTGTATGGCTACACCTTC. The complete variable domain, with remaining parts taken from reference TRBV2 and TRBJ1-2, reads EPEVTQTPSHQVTQMGQEVILRCVPISNHLYFYWYRQILGQKVEFLVSFYNNEISEKSEIFDDQFSVERPDGSNFTLKIRSTKLEDSAMYFCASSAPDRGVYGYTFGSGTRLTVV.

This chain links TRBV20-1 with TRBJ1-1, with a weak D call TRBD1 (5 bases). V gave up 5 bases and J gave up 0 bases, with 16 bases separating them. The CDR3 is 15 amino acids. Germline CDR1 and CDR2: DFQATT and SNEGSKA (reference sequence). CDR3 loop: CSARPPDSMNTEAFF. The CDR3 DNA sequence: TGCAGTGCTCGGCCCCCCGACAGCATGAACACTGAAGCTTTCTTT.

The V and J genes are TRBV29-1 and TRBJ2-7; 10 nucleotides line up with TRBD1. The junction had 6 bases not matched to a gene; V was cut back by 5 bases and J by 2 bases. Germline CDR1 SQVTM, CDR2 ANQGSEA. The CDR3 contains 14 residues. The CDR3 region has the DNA TGCAGCGTTCGGTTAGGACAGGGGGCCTACGAGCAGTACTTC. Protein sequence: CSVRLGQGAYEQYF.

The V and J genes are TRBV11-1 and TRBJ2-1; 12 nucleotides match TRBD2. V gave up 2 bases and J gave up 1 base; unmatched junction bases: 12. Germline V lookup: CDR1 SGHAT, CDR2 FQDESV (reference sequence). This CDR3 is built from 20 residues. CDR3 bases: TGTGCCAGCAGCTTAAAGGGGGCTAGCGGGAGGGCCGGGTCCTACAATGAGCAGTTCTTC. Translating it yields CASSLKGASGRAGSYNEQFF.